Described below is a single T cell receptor beta chain sequence and its context. The antigen this receptor binds is unknown. Base quality data are lacking; no much larger clone is found one base away. This sample is drawn from a study of blood T cell repertoires in COVID-19 (TCRdb year 2020). The study in broad terms: Samples from collaborators originated in the United States, Italy and Spain and spanned both the acute and convalescent phases of COVID-19. The material from the prospective study consisted of cDNA or gDNA derived from T cells, B-cell-depleted T cells, or PBMCs. Subjects who had been exposed to COVID-19, were actively infected with it, or had recovered from it provided the deeply sampled blood TCRbeta repertoires that made up the dataset. The repertoires were released in a freely available public database meant as a resource for research on the immune response to SARS-CoV-2. Samples came from the ongoing ImmuneRACE study (first 160 participants) plus 1,254 subjects from 6 global collaborators. Sample metadata almost always included a de-identified subject ID, COVID-19 status, age in years and sex. Where HLA class I and class II types were available, the types were taken from metadata supplied by the sample provider, not from assay-based typing.

V is cut by 0 bases and J by 5 bases, and the space between the germline ends is 16 bases. From the cysteine up to the phenylalanine, the CDR3 has a length of 17 residues. Only the CDR3 DNA stays, 51 bases, in frame from base 1. The germline V gene encodes CDR1 SGHVS and CDR2 FNYEAQ. TCRbeta CDR3 regions were amplified from genomic DNA by means of the immunoSEQ Assay, a bias-controlled multiplex PCR. Under the source paper's analysis protocol: The number of nucleated cells in each sample was estimated from the amplification of reference gene primers within the assay. Sequence reads were collapsed and filtered to measure the absolute abundance of every unique TCRbeta CDR3 rearrangement. For each sample, productive Simpson clonality was calculated as the square root of Simpson's diversity index across productive rearrangements. In its TCRdb copy, this immuneACCESS table keeps in-frame sequences only and misses some clones. Where compared with another copy, unresolved V genes explain less than half of these, and the others have no known cause. That table supplies the V and J calls and clone size; D and trimming were determined from the DNA. The sample has about 170,000 clones on record, about 85% of them singletons. The biggest ten clones account for over 7% of the sample.

One collaborating source in Seattle enrolled patients during active infection and followed them longitudinally through the course of disease. Collaborating institutions collected whole blood in K2EDTA tubes following their own protocols. For TCRbeta analysis, collaborator samples were shipped as frozen whole blood, as isolated PBMCs, or as DNA extracted from either sample type. Findings and caveats that apply to the study as a whole: How much clinical and demographic metadata was included differed by source and by participant, and the metadata was provided uncurated.

The specimen sequenced was peripheral blood. This receptor chain uses TRBV7-6 and TRBJ2-2, with a tentative D gene TRBD2 over 6 matching bases. This clonotype was sampled from a woman older than 75 with COVID-19, enrolled during active disease. The DNA sequence follows: TGTGCCAGCAGCTTAGCGGCCGGGGCAGCGGGTACCGGGGAGCTGTTTTTT. This gives the protein CASSLAAGAAGTGELFF.